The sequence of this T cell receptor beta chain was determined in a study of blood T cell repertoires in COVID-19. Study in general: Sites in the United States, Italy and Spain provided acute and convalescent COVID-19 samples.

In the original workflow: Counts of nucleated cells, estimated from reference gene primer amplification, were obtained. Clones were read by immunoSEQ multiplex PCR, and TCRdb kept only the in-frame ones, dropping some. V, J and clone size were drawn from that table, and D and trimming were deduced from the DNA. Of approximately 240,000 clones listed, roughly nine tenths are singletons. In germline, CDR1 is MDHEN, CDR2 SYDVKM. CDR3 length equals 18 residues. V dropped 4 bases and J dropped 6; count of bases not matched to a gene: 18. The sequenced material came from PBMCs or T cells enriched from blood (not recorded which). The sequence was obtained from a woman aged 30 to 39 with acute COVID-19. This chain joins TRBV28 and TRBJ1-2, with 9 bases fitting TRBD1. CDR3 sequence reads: CASSSPGQGVLQLDGYTF. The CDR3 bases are TGTGCCAGCAGTTCCCCGGGACAGGGAGTGTTACAGCTCGATGGCTACACCTTC.